Here is one T cell receptor (beta chain) with its context. Many counts were recorded for this clonotype. The antigen it binds to is not known. No per-base quality is available; no much larger clone lies one base away. The library relied on RACE. Sequencing was performed on a NextSeq 500. During library preparation, unique molecular identifiers were attached to individual cDNA molecules so that TCRs could be counted in a quantitative, reproducible way. The authors processed their data as follows. A median of about 87,000 TCRs per sample was observed, with a range of about 23,224 to 690,600. V, J and CDR3 annotation of the TCR reads was carried out using the Decombinator software suite. To make PS versus PT1 abundance plots, every sample was subsampled to the same number of TCRs (28,000). TCRs were defined as expanded if absent before sensitization and observed at least eight times at the 2-week time point. The public reads were reanalyzed by TCRdb: fastp trimming at Q25, MiXCR alignment, in-frame beta chains only. One record per CDR3 amino acid sequence lists the most common genes and DNA. TCRdb, not the original authors, processed these V and J calls. The sample table records about 50,000 distinct CDR3 sequences; over 3.5% of these occur just once. The ten largest make up approximately 1.5% of the sample.

This specimen belongs to a study of human T cells and chemical hapten exposure (dated by TCRdb to the early 2020s). Looking at the study overall: Libraries were combined into a pool for sequencing, and differences in TCR yield between samples came mainly from small differences in library volumes within the pool. Each blood RNA sample was used to sequence both TCR alpha and TCR beta chains. Peripheral blood TCR repertoire changes were tracked in vivo in alopecia patients during primary and secondary sensitization to the hapten diphenylcyclopropenone (DPC).

The germline V and J ends show losses of 4 bases and 1 base respectively, and no gene match explains 0 bases of the junction. From a lookup of the germline V gene, CDR1 and CDR2 are LGHNA and YNFKEQ. Counted from cysteine to phenylalanine, this CDR3 has 14 amino acids. Only the CDR3 DNA is retained, 42 bases long and in frame from the first base. Explained via the paper, the time point label denotes: healthy volunteer bleed at 2 weeks. Total RNA was extracted from unfractionated whole blood that had been collected in Tempus Blood RNA tubes. Roughly five healthy volunteers acted as controls for TCR sequencing and had blood drawn at day 0, 2 weeks and 6 weeks. Results and caveats for the whole study, not just this receptor: Repeated subsampling changed both the strength of the expansion versus patch-test correlation and the threshold at which the correlation became significant. DPC sensitization did not change the number of TCRs with a frequency above 1 in 1000, and there was no evidence of changes in global repertoire structure.

Sequencing was carried out using whole blood. This sequence originates from a female donor in good health. Some clones in this sample may be carry-over from other donors' samples. The receptor chain draws on TRBV4-2 and TRBJ2-3; 9 bases in the middle match TRBD1. The DNA sequence is given as TGTGCCAGCAGCCGGGACAGGGGCACAGATACGCAGTATTTT. It is translated as CASSRDRGTDTQYF.